Below, 30 T cell receptor beta chains from the same sample are listed, as sequenced in a study of cytomegalovirus exposure and HLA in healthy donors (dated by TCRdb to about 2017). Library creation used the immunoSEQ multiplex PCR assay. For the multiplex PCR, a mixture combining 60 forward primers for TCR Vbeta segments and 13 reverse primers for TCR Jbeta segments was used. The source is immuneACCESS, and TCRdb retained only in-frame sequences with V and J called. Part of the clones is not carried over; for the studies checked, unresolved V genes explain less than half of this, and the remainder is unexplained. In this sample the table shows under 200,000 clones, under 90% of which occur a single time. The top ten clones comprise around 1.9% of the sample. The specimen sequenced was PBMCs. The receptors shown here come from a young man in good health and CMV-seronegative.

In its sample, this clone was seen once. This rearrangement joins TRBV2 to TRBJ1-5; weak D call: TRBD1 (5 bases). The CDR3 runs to 14 residues. V was cut by 1 base and J by 6 bases, with 10 bases left in between. Germline values: CDR1 SNHLY, CDR2 FYNNEI. The CDR3 bases are TGTGCCAGCAGTGAAGAGCTACAGGTTCAGCCCCAGCATTTT. This encodes CASSEELQVQPQHF.

The V and J genes are TRBV4-1 and TRBJ2-3; TRBD2 matches at 9 bases. This CDR3 contains 18 residues. The V and J ends lost 3 bases and 2 bases, in that order; junction bases with no gene match: 12. Looked up from germline, CDR1 is MGHRA and CDR2 is YSYEKL. The CDR3 sequence is CASSHQKKVAGVTDTQYF. The CDR3 DNA follows: TGCGCCAGCAGCCATCAGAAGAAGGTAGCGGGGGTCACAGATACGCAGTATTTT.

V usage is TRBV6-4 and J usage is TRBJ2-1, with TRBD2 matching 10 bases. The V gene end was trimmed by 6 bases and the J gene end by 8 bases; junction bases not matched to a gene: 7. There are 14 residues in the CDR3. Germline V gene lookup returns CDR1 MRHNA and CDR2 SNTAGT. DNA of the CDR3: TGTGCCAGCAGCCCTAGCGGGAGCGCCTATGAGCAGTTCTTC. The encoded protein is CASSPSGSAYEQFF.

The chain has TRBV7-3 and TRBJ2-2; 8 bases align to TRBD2. After removal of 1 base from V and 5 bases from J, the junction contained 9 bases not matched to a gene. Germline V gene lookup returns CDR1 SGHTA and CDR2 FQGTGA. CDR3 length equals 17 residues. The CDR3 spells CASSLREVGGGTGELFF. The CDR3 DNA reads TGTGCCAGCAGCTTAAGGGAAGTCGGCGGGGGGACCGGGGAGCTGTTTTTT.

The chain recombines TRBV5-1 with TRBJ2-3; TRBD2 matches 10 bases. The CDR3 length is 14 residues. From germline, CDR1 is SGHRS and CDR2 YFSETQ. Trimming removed 6 bases from V and 1 base from J; junction bases left unmatched: 2. The CDR3 here is CASTGTSGTDTQYF. The DNA of the CDR3 is TGCGCCAGCACCGGGACTAGCGGCACAGATACGCAGTATTTT.

The genes are TRBV7-9 and TRBJ2-2; 9 bases fit TRBD2. In germline, CDR1 is SEHNR, CDR2 FQNEAQ (reference sequence). The junction had 5 bases not matched to a gene; V was cut back by 4 bases and J by 2 bases. This CDR3 has 16 amino acids. The CDR3 DNA reads TGTGCCAGCAGCTCTCGAGCGGGAGGAAACACCGGGGAGCTGTTTTTT. Encoded protein: CASSSRAGGNTGELFF.

The chain is built from TRBV7-8 and TRBJ1-4, with TRBD1 identical over 10 bases. This CDR3 is 15 amino acids long. The ends lost 2 bases at V and 7 bases at J; junction bases unmatched: 4. Germline values: CDR1 SGHVS, CDR2 FQNEAQ. CDR3 in amino acids: CASSLMGQGFEKLFF. CDR3 DNA: TGTGCCAGCAGCTTAATGGGACAGGGGTTTGAAAAACTGTTTTTT.

This clone appeared a few times. The genes are TRBV30 and TRBJ1-3; D unresolved. Trimming removed 1 base at V and 2 bases at J, with 9 bases between. CDR3 length equals 14 residues. Germline V gene lookup returns CDR1 GTSNPN and CDR2 SVGIG (reference sequence). The CDR3 loop reads CAWSAERAGNTIYF. In nucleotides, the CDR3 is TGTGCCTGGAGTGCAGAGCGGGCTGGAAACACCATATATTTT.

The chain couples TRBV6-1 to TRBJ2-7; TRBD2 agrees at 10 bases. V shed 11 bases, J shed 6 bases, and the junction held 7 bases outside the gene matches. In germline, CDR1 is MNHNS, CDR2 SASEGT. The CDR3 covers 12 residues. The CDR3 sequence is CAAGGLAPEQYF. CDR3 nucleotides: TGTGCCGCAGGGGGACTAGCGCCCGAGCAGTACTTC.

The chain uses TRBV19 and TRBJ2-6; tentatively, D is TRBD1 (6 bases). The germline V gene has CDR1 LNHDA and CDR2 SQIVND (reference sequence). This CDR3 is built from 17 residues. Deletions cut 2 bases from V and 2 bases from J, with 13 bases between. CDR3 region: CASSITGQGAGANVLTF. The DNA for the CDR3 is TGTGCCAGTAGTATAACGGGACAAGGGGCTGGGGCCAACGTCCTGACTTTC.

A few counts support this clone. The chain combines TRBV6-4 with TRBJ1-5; possibly TRBD1 for D (5 bases). CDR1 is MRHNA and CDR2 is SNTAGT in the germline V gene. This CDR3 is built from 13 residues. V lost 2 bases and J 5 bases, leaving 7 bases between the germline ends. CDR3 region: CASSDGGDQPQHF. In DNA form, the CDR3 reads TGTGCCAGCAGTGACGGGGGGGATCAGCCCCAGCATTTT.

This clone was recorded only once. The V gene is TRBV18, the J gene TRBJ1-2; 9 nucleotides align to TRBD1. This CDR3 region has 18 residues. Germline V gives CDR1 KGHSH, CDR2 LQKENI. The V gene end was trimmed by 1 base and the J gene end by 0 bases; junction bases not matched to a gene: 9. The CDR3: CASSPRGQGLATNYGYTF. The DNA of the CDR3 is TGTGCCAGCTCACCACGAGGACAGGGGCTAGCCACTAACTATGGCTACACCTTC.

The chain is built from TRBV2 and TRBJ1-2; D not certain. Germline CDR1 reads SNHLY; CDR2 reads FYNNEI. V lost 0 bases and J lost 8, with 10 bases in between. This CDR3 comprises 13 residues. The CDR3 DNA reads TGTGCCAGCAGTGAAGCGCAGACGACAGGCTACACCTTC. Its protein is CASSEAQTTGYTF.

The chain employs TRBV28 and TRBJ2-7; 7 bases are shared with TRBD2. The V and J ends lost 4 bases and 4 bases, in that order; junction bases with no gene match: 13. This CDR3 comprises 16 residues. Germline-derived CDR1 and CDR2 are MDHEN and SYDVKM. In nucleotides, the CDR3 is TGTGCCAGCAGTTCCCGGCTCAGCGGGAACTGGTACGAGCAGTACTTC. Translation gives CASSSRLSGNWYEQYF.

This clone has a single count. The chain couples TRBV5-1 to TRBJ2-2; D gene ambiguous. The CDR3 runs to 17 residues. V was pared by 0 bases and J by 0 bases, with 12 bases between. Germline V gives CDR1 SGHRS, CDR2 YFSETQ. The CDR3 nucleotides are TGCGCCAGCAGCTTGGCACTTGAGATGACGAACACCGGGGAGCTGTTTTTT. Its translation is CASSLALEMTNTGELFF.

This clone was seen a single time. Mismatch with germline at one junction end may stem from a read error. CDR3 in DNA: TGTGCCAGCAGCTTAGTTAGCGGGGGGCCCACAGATGCGCAGTATTTT. Residues: CASSLVSGGPTDAQYF. This chain links TRBV11-2 with TRBJ2-3; TRBD2 matches 10 bases. CDR3 length: 16 residues. CDR1 and CDR2 from the germline V gene are SGHAT and FQNNGV. Looking up the rest from reference TRBV11-2 and TRBJ2-3 gives the full variable domain: EAGVAQSPRYKIIEKRQSVAFWCNPISGHATLYWYQQILGQGPKLLIQFQNNGVVDDSQLPKDRFSAERLKGVDSTLKIQPAKLEDSAVYLCASSLVSGGPTDAQYFGPGTRLTVL.

This chain uses TRBV7-6 with TRBJ1-1; D call uncertain. Germline CDR1 reads SGHVS; CDR2 reads FNYEAQ. Between the trimmed V and J ends, which lost 4 bases and 0 bases, there was a span of 6 bases. The CDR3 spans 13 residues. The CDR3 region is CASSSQVNTEAFF. In nucleotides, the CDR3 is TGTGCCAGCAGCTCACAAGTGAACACTGAAGCTTTCTTT.

The chain carries TRBV6-1 and TRBJ1-6, with 7 bases lining up with TRBD1. This CDR3 contains 13 residues. Looked up from germline, CDR1 is MNHNS and CDR2 is SASEGT. V was pared by 7 bases and J by 9 bases, with 6 bases of the junction left unmatched. DNA of the CDR3: TGTGCCAGCACCGACAGGGTTCGTTCACCCCTCCACTTT. It codes for CASTDRVRSPLHF.

The chain recombines TRBV7-2 with TRBJ2-3; a weak D match, TRBD1 (6 bases). Germline lookup yields CDR1 SGHTA and CDR2 FQGNSA. CDR3 size: 16 residues. Trimming pared 2 bases from V and 0 bases from J, leaving 12 bases between. CDR3 loop: CASSLPRDTSTDTQYF. The CDR3 bases are TGTGCCAGCAGCTTACCACGGGACACTAGCACAGATACGCAGTATTTT.

The chain recombines TRBV27 with TRBJ2-1; perhaps TRBD2 as D (6 bases). In germline, CDR1 is MNHEY, CDR2 SMNVEV (reference sequence). The CDR3 is made up of 15 amino acids. With 3 bases removed from V and 5 bases from J, the gap between germline ends came to 14 bases. The CDR3 spells CASSLVGRGHNEQFF. The CDR3 region has the DNA TGTGCCAGCAGTTTGGTAGGGCGGGGACACAATGAGCAGTTCTTC.

The chain joins TRBV5-1 to TRBJ1-1, with a tentative D call TRBD1 (6 bases). The CDR3 loop spans 15 amino acids. V dropped 2 bases and J dropped 0 bases, with 11 bases sitting between them. Germline-derived CDR1 and CDR2 are SGHRS and YFSETQ. CDR3 sequence (DNA): TGCGCCAGCAGCTTACGACGGACAGTGAACACTGAAGCTTTCTTT. The encoded protein is CASSLRRTVNTEAFF.

This clone was seen a handful of times. V gene TRBV27 combines with J gene TRBJ2-7; tentatively, D is TRBD2 (5 bases). Trimming removed 6 bases at V and 2 bases at J, with 14 bases between. The CDR3 spans 14 residues. The germline CDR1 and CDR2 sequences are MNHEY and SMNVEV (reference sequence). CDR3 DNA: TGTGCCAGCAGGCCCGGAGGCAGTACCTACGAGCAGTACTTC. As protein: CASRPGGSTYEQYF.

This sequence joins TRBV7-7 and TRBJ2-5; 11 positions match TRBD2. Looked up from germline, CDR1 is SSHAT and CDR2 is FNYEAQ (reference sequence). The CDR3 consists of 15 residues. Trimming removed 3 bases from V and 2 bases from J; junction bases left unmatched: 2. This chain's CDR3 is CASSFGTSGQETQYF. CDR3 sequence (DNA): TGTGCCAGCAGCTTCGGGACTAGCGGACAAGAGACCCAGTACTTC.

The count of this clone is one. This chain joins TRBV6-5 and TRBJ2-7; 9 bases fit TRBD2. The CDR3 runs 16 residues. The V and J ends lost 0 bases and 4 bases, in that order; junction bases with no gene match: 7. Germline CDR1 MNHEY, CDR2 SVGAGI. The CDR3: CASSYSLSGSLYEQYF. DNA for the CDR3: TGTGCCAGCAGTTACTCGCTTAGCGGGAGTCTGTACGAGCAGTACTTC.

The genes are TRBV6-1 and TRBJ1-5; TRBD1 is a possible D gene (6 bases). The CDR3 has 14 residues. Germline CDR1 and CDR2: MNHNS and SASEGT. Trimming left V 1 base short and J 7 bases short, with 11 bases between. The CDR3 reads CASSEEQGLQPQHF. As DNA, the CDR3 is TGTGCCAGCAGTGAAGAACAGGGACTACAGCCCCAGCATTTT.

In nucleotides, the CDR3 is TGTGCCACCAGCATACGGGGGACGAGCTCCTACAATGAGCAGTTCTTC. Translation: CATSIRGTSSYNEQFF. The chain recombines TRBV15 with TRBJ2-1; D might be TRBD2 (6 bases). The CDR3 contains 16 residues. The V gene lost 4 bases and the J gene lost 0 bases, with 13 bases spanning the gap. Germline V CDR1 and CDR2: LNHNV, YYDKDF (reference sequence).

The chain carries TRBV7-2 and TRBJ1-6, with a tentative D call TRBD1 (5 bases). Germline lookup yields CDR1 SGHTA and CDR2 FQGNSA. This CDR3 spans 15 amino acids. Between the trimmed V and J ends, which lost 1 base and 2 bases, there was a span of 6 bases. The CDR3 reads CASSLGQPYNSPLHF. CDR3 nucleotide sequence: TGTGCCAGCAGCTTAGGACAGCCCTATAATTCACCCCTCCACTTT. The full variable domain, in which reference TRBV7-2 and TRBJ1-6 provide the parts outside the CDR3, is GAGVSQSPSNKVTEKGKDVELRCDPISGHTALYWYRQSLGQGLEFLIYFQGNSAPDKSGLPSDRFSAERTGGSVSTLTIQRTQQEDSAVYLCASSLGQPYNSPLHFGNGTRLTVT.

The chain has TRBV30 and TRBJ1-5, with D maybe TRBD1 (5 bases). The CDR3 is made up of 12 amino acids. Germline lookup yields CDR1 GTSNPN and CDR2 SVGIG (reference sequence). V was pared by 5 bases and J by 7 bases, with 12 bases between. The CDR3 is CAWGLGQQPQHF. The CDR3 DNA sequence: TGTGCCTGGGGCTTGGGGCAGCAGCCCCAGCATTTT.

This clone appeared a few times. This rearrangement joins TRBV13 to TRBJ2-7; 12 bases match TRBD2. This CDR3 has 15 amino acids. Germline lookup yields CDR1 PRHDT and CDR2 FYEKMQ (reference sequence). The ends lost 4 bases at V and 3 bases at J; junction bases unmatched: 4. The CDR3 protein is CASSSLTSGSYEQYF. In DNA, the CDR3 is TGTGCCAGCAGCTCGCTGACTAGCGGGAGCTACGAGCAGTACTTC.

CDR3 protein: CASSPLTGDQPQHF. The DNA of the CDR3 is TGTGCCAGCTCACCACTGACAGGGGATCAGCCCCAGCATTTT. The rearrangement links TRBV18 to TRBJ1-5, with 8 nucleotides matching TRBD1. Unmatched junction bases numbered 1, after V lost 1 base and J lost 5 bases. Germline loops: CDR1 KGHSH, CDR2 LQKENI. CDR3 length: 14 amino acids.